The next 9 T cell receptor beta chains were all read from a single sample in a study of chemoradiotherapy in HPV16-positive cancers (dated by TCRdb to between 2021 and 2023). The library was made by the immunoSEQ multiplex PCR assay. The table comes from immuneACCESS by way of TCRdb, which keeps in-frame sequences with V and J called. Part of the clones is missing from these tables; in studies checked, under half for an unresolved V gene and the rest for unknown reasons. In all, the sample holds about 3,500 clones, and 70% to 90% of those were seen once. The ten largest clonotypes hold over 7.5% of the sample. The sample consisted of tumor tissue, taken from a patient who underwent chemoradiotherapy. All receptors derive from a human donor with HPV-associated anogenital cancer.

The rearrangement uses TRBV7-2 and TRBJ1-5, with D possibly being TRBD1 (6 bases). V lost 0 bases and J 5 bases, leaving 11 bases between the germline ends. Germline CDR1 and CDR2: SGHTA and FQGNSA. CDR3 length: 15 amino acids. CDR3: CASSLAPGEYQPQHF. The DNA of the CDR3 is TGTGCCAGCAGCTTAGCGCCAGGGGAGTATCAGCCCCAGCATTTT.

This chain connects TRBV10-3 to TRBJ2-7; 7 bases align to TRBD2. Germline trimming cut 6 bases from V and 6 bases from J; bases unmatched to any gene: 8. The CDR3 has 13 residues. The germline V gene has CDR1 ENHRY and CDR2 SYGVKD. The CDR3 DNA reads TGTGCCATCAGGGGGGAGGGGACCCCCGAGCAGTACTTC. Its translation is CAIRGEGTPEQYF.

The V and J genes are TRBV27 and TRBJ1-2, with D possibly TRBD1 on 5 matching bases. Germline V gene lookup returns CDR1 MNHEY and CDR2 SMNVEV (reference sequence). Trimming shortened V by 5 bases and J by 6 bases, and 16 bases separated the two germline ends. The CDR3 length is 14 residues. Written as DNA, the CDR3 is TGTGCCAGCAGTGACAGATACTCCCTTAATGGCTACACCTTC. Encoded protein: CASSDRYSLNGYTF.

This chain connects TRBV7-8 to TRBJ2-1, with D unresolved. Germline V CDR1 and CDR2: SGHVS, FQNEAQ. V gave up 5 bases and J gave up 9 bases, with 8 bases separating them. CDR3 length: 11 amino acids. The CDR3 reads CASSMHGEQFF. The DNA of the CDR3 is TGTGCCAGCAGCATGCATGGTGAGCAGTTCTTC.

About this clone: The junction and the germline gene differ at one end; a read error may be behind it. The chain employs TRBV6-5 and TRBJ2-4; D ambiguous. CDR3 size: 11 residues. Germline CDR1 MNHEY, CDR2 SVGAGI. The CDR3: CASSAGLGWHF. The CDR3 DNA follows: TGTGCCAGCAGTGCTGGATTAGGGTGGCACTTC.

The chain has TRBV4-3 and TRBJ1-6; possibly TRBD1 for D (5 bases). Germline V gene sequence: CDR1 LGHNA, CDR2 YSLEER. V shed 3 bases and J shed 10 bases, with 16 bases lying between them. The CDR3 totals 15 residues. CDR3: CASSQDGHHVSPLHF. CDR3 nucleotides: TGCGCCAGCAGCCAGGATGGACACCACGTATCACCCCTCCACTTT.

This clone was observed once. The genes are TRBV14 and TRBJ2-5, with 7 bases matching TRBD2. The CDR3 has 15 amino acids. From germline, CDR1 is SGHDN and CDR2 FVKESK. The V gene end was trimmed by 1 base and the J gene end by 9 bases; junction bases not matched to a gene: 11. This chain's CDR3 is CASSQVASGFRAQYF. DNA for the CDR3: TGTGCCAGCAGCCAAGTCGCTAGCGGTTTCAGGGCCCAGTACTTC.

This clone was seen a single time. The genes are TRBV6-5 and TRBJ1-5; D unresolved. Trimming shortened V by 2 bases and J by 4 bases, and 6 bases separated the two germline ends. Germline V gene data show CDR1 as MNHEY and CDR2 as SVGAGI. The CDR3 totals 13 residues. DNA for the CDR3: TGTGCCAGCAGTTACAGAGATAATCAGCCCCAGCATTTT. This gives the protein CASSYRDNQPQHF.

The CDR3 region has the DNA TGTGCCAGCAGCGTACTTAGGGGGGGTGAAAAACTGTTTTTT. Encoded protein: CASSVLRGGEKLFF. The chain recombines TRBV11-2 with TRBJ1-4, with TRBD1 as a possible D gene (6 bases). In germline, CDR1 is SGHAT, CDR2 FQNNGV. This CDR3 has 14 amino acids. Deletions cut 5 bases from V and 7 bases from J, with 14 bases between.